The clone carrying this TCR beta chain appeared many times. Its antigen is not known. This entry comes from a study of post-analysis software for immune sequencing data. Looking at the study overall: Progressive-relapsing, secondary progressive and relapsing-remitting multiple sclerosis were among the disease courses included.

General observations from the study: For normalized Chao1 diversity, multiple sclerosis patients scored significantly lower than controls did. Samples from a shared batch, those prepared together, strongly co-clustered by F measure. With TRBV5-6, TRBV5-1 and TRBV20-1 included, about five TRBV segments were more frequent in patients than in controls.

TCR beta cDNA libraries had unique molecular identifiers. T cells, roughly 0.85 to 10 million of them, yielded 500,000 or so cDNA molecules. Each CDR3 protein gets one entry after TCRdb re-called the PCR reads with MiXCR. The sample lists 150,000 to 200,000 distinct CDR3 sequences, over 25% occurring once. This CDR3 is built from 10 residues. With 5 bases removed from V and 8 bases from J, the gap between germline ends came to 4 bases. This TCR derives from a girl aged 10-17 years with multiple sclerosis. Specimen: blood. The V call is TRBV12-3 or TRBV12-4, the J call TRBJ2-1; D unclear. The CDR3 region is CASSRDEQFF. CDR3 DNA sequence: TGTGCCAGCAGTAGAGATGAGCAGTTCTTC.